These 16 T cell receptor beta chains were all obtained from the same sample, sequenced in a study of cytomegalovirus exposure and HLA in healthy donors. Primers included in the PCR were 60 Vbeta and 13 Jbeta primers. Assay used: immunoSEQ multiplex PCR; TCRdb lists only in-frame clones, some missing. The data hold fewer than 130,000 clones, with roughly three fifths observed a single time. Sequencing was done on a sample of PBMCs. These receptors originate from a man younger than 40 in good health and CMV-seropositive.

The gene calls are TRBV5-4 and TRBJ2-3; possibly TRBD2 for D (6 bases). Germline V gives CDR1 SGHNT, CDR2 YYREEE (reference sequence). The CDR3 spans 14 residues. Trimming took 4 bases from V and 0 from J, leaving 9 bases between them. The CDR3 DNA reads as TGTGCCAGCAGCCCTGGGACTAGCACAGATACGCAGTATTTT. Protein sequence: CASSPGTSTDTQYF.

This sequence joins TRBV6-5 and TRBJ2-2, with D possibly TRBD1 on 6 matching bases. Germline CDR1 is MNHEY and CDR2 is SVGAGI. The length of the CDR3 is 13 residues. V lost 8 bases, J lost 1 base, and 8 bases lay in between. The CDR3 sequence: CASWGRNTGELFF. CDR3 DNA sequence: TGTGCCAGCTGGGGGCGGAACACCGGGGAGCTGTTTTTT.

This chain joins TRBV29-1 and TRBJ2-3, with D maybe TRBD2 (5 bases). CDR1 SQVTM and CDR2 ANQGSEA come from the germline V gene. The CDR3 has 12 amino acids. Trimming pared 6 bases from V and 4 bases from J, leaving 11 bases between. CDR3 region: CSVDAGADTQYF. The CDR3, as DNA: TGCAGCGTGGATGCGGGTGCAGATACGCAGTATTTT.

The V gene is TRBV5-1, the J gene TRBJ1-4; TRBD1 matches at 7 bases. Germline lookup yields CDR1 SGHRS and CDR2 YFSETQ. The CDR3 totals 14 residues. The V segment lost 1 base and the J segment 6 bases; nucleotides outside the gene matches: 3. The CDR3 sequence is CASSLSQGDEKLFF. As DNA, the CDR3 is TGCGCCAGCAGCTTGTCCCAGGGGGATGAAAAACTGTTTTTT.

The rearrangement links TRBV6-1 to TRBJ2-5, with 9 nucleotides matching TRBD2. The CDR3 extends over 16 amino acids. Trimming removed 3 bases from V and 2 bases from J; junction bases left unmatched: 7. The germline V gene encodes CDR1 MNHNS and CDR2 SASEGT. In DNA form, the CDR3 reads TGTGCCAGCAGTGATCGGGCGGGGGGGCGGCAAGAGACCCAGTACTTC. Encoded protein: CASSDRAGGRQETQYF.

The chain combines TRBV29-1 with TRBJ1-5, with 8 bases aligning to TRBD1. The CDR3 covers 13 residues. Germline CDR1 SQVTM, CDR2 ANQGSEA. The junction had 3 bases not matched to a gene; V was cut back by 6 bases and J by 2 bases. The CDR3 DNA sequence: TGCAGCGTCGGACAGGGTGGCAATCAGCCCCAGCATTTT. It translates to CSVGQGGNQPQHF. The whole variable domain, filled in from reference TRBV29-1 and TRBJ1-5, reads SAVISQKPSRDICQRGTSLTIQCQVDSQVTMMFWYRQQPGQSLTLIATANQGSEATYESGFVIDKFPISRPNLTFSTLTVSNMSPEDSSIYLCSVGQGGNQPQHFGDGTRLSIL.

This clone was seen just once. The rearrangement uses TRBV5-1 and TRBJ1-3; D uncertain. This CDR3 has 14 residues. Trimming cost V 7 bases and J 7 bases, with 18 bases left between them. The germline gives CDR1 SGHRS, CDR2 YFSETQ. The CDR3 reads CASRDPFTGNTIYF. The CDR3 DNA reads TGCGCCAGCCGGGATCCCTTCACCGGGAACACCATATATTTT.

As for this clone: Other nucleotide sequences in the sample specify the same CDR3. The V gene is TRBV28, the J gene TRBJ2-5; D remains ambiguous. Trimming shortened V by 3 bases and J by 2 bases, and 7 bases separated the two germline ends. The CDR3 sequence is 13 residues long. Germline values: CDR1 MDHEN, CDR2 SYDVKM. This CDR3 is CASSFWQQETQYF. The CDR3 region has the DNA TGTGCCAGCAGTTTTTGGCAACAAGAGACCCAGTACTTC.

This rearrangement joins TRBV21-1 to TRBJ2-2; TRBD1, the table's D call, lacks a check against the DNA. TRBV21-1 is given as a pseudogene. This CDR3 region has 14 residues. The CDR3 spells CASSLRGNTGELFF. CDR3 bases: TGTGCCAGCAGCCTTAGGGGGAACACCGGGGAGCTGTTTTTT.

The genes are TRBV6-5 and TRBJ2-2, with 7 positions matching TRBD2. V lost 2 bases and J lost 4; bases outside the gene matches: 4. The CDR3 is 15 residues long. Germline V CDR1 and CDR2: MNHEY, SVGAGI. In DNA, the CDR3 is TGTGCCAGCAGTTACGCTTCGGGAGGCACCGGGGAGCTGTTTTTT. Translating gives CASSYASGGTGELFF.

The chain recombines TRBV5-4 with TRBJ2-7, with D possibly TRBD1 on 6 matching bases. Germline CDR1 reads SGHNT; CDR2 reads YYREEE (reference sequence). Trimming took 3 bases from V and 2 from J, leaving 12 bases between them. The CDR3 totals 14 residues. The CDR3 loop reads CASSSRTDAYEQYF. The CDR3 DNA reads as TGTGCCAGCAGCTCGAGGACAGACGCCTACGAGCAGTACTTC. The complete variable domain, with remaining parts taken from reference TRBV5-4 and TRBJ2-7, reads ETGVTQSPTHLIKTRGQQVTLRCSSQSGHNTVSWYQQALGQGPQFIFQYYREEENGRGNFPPRFSGLQFPNYSSELNVNALELDDSALYLCASSSRTDAYEQYFGPGTRLTVT.

The chain combines TRBV5-1 with TRBJ1-1; no reliable D call. The germline V and J ends were trimmed by 3 bases and 0 bases, with 9 bases remaining between them. CDR1 and CDR2 (germline): SGHRS, YFSETQ. CDR3 size: 14 residues. The CDR3 DNA follows: TGCGCCAGCAGCTACGAGTCGTTGAACACTGAAGCTTTCTTT. It is translated as CASSYESLNTEAFF. The whole variable domain, remainder taken from reference TRBV5-1 and TRBJ1-1, is KAGVTQTPRYLIKTRGQQVTLSCSPISGHRSVSWYQQTPGQGLQFLFEYFSETQRNKGNFPGRFSGRQFSNSRSEMNVSTLELGDSALYLCASSYESLNTEAFFGQGTRLTVV.

This clone occurred once. The chain joins TRBV7-4 to TRBJ1-2; the match to TRBD1 covers 9 bases. Germline V gene sequence: CDR1 SGHVT, CDR2 SQSDAQ. The CDR3 consists of 15 residues. V lost 5 bases and J lost 7; bases outside the gene matches: 11. The CDR3 sequence: CASSPNSDRGGGYTF. The DNA of the CDR3 is TGTGCCAGCAGCCCAAATTCGGACAGGGGAGGTGGCTACACCTTC. The full variable domain, with the rest looked up from reference TRBV7-4 and TRBJ1-2, is GAGVSQSPRYKVAKRGRDVALRCDSISGHVTLYWYRQTLGQGSEVLTYSQSDAQRDKSGRPSGRFSAERPERSVSTLKIQRTEQGDSAVYLCASSPNSDRGGGYTFGSGTRLTVV.

The genes are TRBV7-6 and TRBJ2-7; 15 nucleotides align to TRBD2. The V gene end was trimmed by 7 bases and the J gene end by 4 bases; junction bases not matched to a gene: 14. Looked up from germline, CDR1 is SGHVS and CDR2 is FNYEAQ. There are 18 residues in the CDR3. CDR3 sequence reads: CASTPPSGLAGGAYEQYF. CDR3 in DNA: TGTGCCAGCACCCCTCCTTCCGGACTAGCGGGGGGGGCATACGAGCAGTACTTC.

The V gene is TRBV7-8, the J gene TRBJ2-5, with D possibly being TRBD2 (7 bases). Germline assignment: CDR1 SGHVS and CDR2 FQNEAQ. There are 15 residues in the CDR3. V lost 7 bases and J 6 bases, leaving 21 bases between the germline ends. Here the CDR3 DNA reads TGTGCCAGCACCCCTGGGCGGGGGCCGGGGAAGACCCAGTACTTC. This gives the protein CASTPGRGPGKTQYF.

The rearrangement links TRBV7-9 to TRBJ2-3; 7 bases are shared with TRBD2. The ends lost 5 bases at V and 6 bases at J; junction bases unmatched: 11. This CDR3 region has 15 residues. Per the germline V gene, CDR1 is SEHNR and CDR2 is FQNEAQ (reference sequence). In DNA, the CDR3 is TGTGCCAGCAGCCTCCAAGGCGGGGGTAGGGATACGCAGTATTTT. This sequence encodes CASSLQGGGRDTQYF.